This passage covers 10 T cell receptor beta chains from one sample sequenced in a study of blood T cells in healthy people across ages. A J-beta primer mix and a sample-barcoded 5' primer were used in a second PCR of roughly 6 to 12 cycles. From the 5' RACE reads, TCRdb called clonotypes with MiXCR, one entry per CDR3 protein. The profile shows hundreds of thousands of distinct CDR3 sequences, just over 55% of them singletons. What was sequenced was blood. Receptors were obtained from a man aged 40-55 years in good health.

The V call is TRBV20-1, the J call TRBJ2-7; D ambiguous. V lost 4 bases and J 3 bases, leaving 10 bases between the germline ends. This CDR3 region has 12 residues. CDR1 and CDR2 from the germline V gene are DFQATT and SNEGSKA (reference sequence). This CDR3 is CSAKRNSYEQYF. CDR3 nucleotide sequence: TGCAGTGCTAAGCGAAACAGCTACGAGCAGTACTTC.

This chain uses TRBV27 with TRBJ2-1; no reliable D call. The V end lost 5 bases, the J end lost 6 bases, and 11 bases lay between the germline ends. Looked up from germline, CDR1 is MNHEY and CDR2 is SMNVEV (reference sequence). This CDR3 region has 13 residues. In DNA, the CDR3 is TGTGCCAGCAGTCCGTTCAGTGCCAATGAGCAGTTCTTC. Its protein is CASSPFSANEQFF.

The rearrangement links TRBV30 to TRBJ1-6; 8 bases are shared with TRBD1. J gave up 7 bases and V 5 bases, and 4 bases lay outside the gene matches. From germline, CDR1 is GTSNPN and CDR2 SVGIG (reference sequence). CDR3 length equals 13 residues. The CDR3 DNA follows: TGTGCCTGGGGAGACAGGGGAAATTCACCCCTCCACTTT. This sequence encodes CAWGDRGNSPLHF. The full variable domain, completed using reference TRBV30 and TRBJ1-6, is SQTIHQWPATLVQPVGSPLSLECTVEGTSNPNLYWYRQAAGRGLQLLFYSVGIGQISSEVPQNLSASRPQDRQFILSSKKLLLSDSGFYLCAWGDRGNSPLHFGNGTRLTVT.

This sequence joins TRBV2 and TRBJ2-7; TRBD1 matches 10 bases. The germline gives CDR1 SNHLY, CDR2 FYNNEI. CDR3 length: 13 residues. The junction had 7 bases not matched to a gene; V was cut back by 7 bases and J by 7 bases. The DNA of the CDR3 is TGTGCCAGCACTGGGACAGGGGTTGATGAGCAGTACTTC. Its protein is CASTGTGVDEQYF.

The chain carries TRBV27 and TRBJ1-2; TRBD1 agrees at 9 bases. Germline V CDR1 and CDR2: MNHEY, SMNVEV (reference sequence). The ends lost 3 bases at V and 4 bases at J; junction bases unmatched: 6. The CDR3 runs to 15 residues. This CDR3 is CASSLTGGSVYGYTF. CDR3 DNA sequence: TGTGCCAGCAGTTTGACAGGGGGGTCGGTCTATGGCTACACCTTC.

This clonotype showed up just a few times. The gene calls are TRBV13 and TRBJ2-7, with D possibly matching TRBD1 (5 bases). Germline values: CDR1 PRHDT, CDR2 FYEKMQ (reference sequence). The CDR3 length is 14 residues. V was cut by 5 bases and J by 6 bases, with 17 bases left in between. For the CDR3, the DNA is TGTGCCAGCAGCAAAAATAGGGGTTCAGTCGAGCAGTACTTC. Encoded protein: CASSKNRGSVEQYF.

The chain has TRBV4-3 and TRBJ2-7; the match to TRBD1 covers 8 bases. V was pared by 0 bases and J by 2 bases, with 3 bases of the junction left unmatched. The CDR3 has 15 residues. Germline V CDR1 and CDR2: LGHNA, YSLEER. The CDR3 bases are TGCGCCAGCAGCCAAGATAGACAGGGGCCCTACGAGCAGTACTTC. Translation: CASSQDRQGPYEQYF.

This clonotype was seen a few times. J is TRBJ2-3 and V is TRBV2; no definite D call. V lost 7 bases, J lost 0 bases, and 8 bases lay in between. Germline-derived CDR1 and CDR2 are SNHLY and FYNNEI. The CDR3 runs to 13 residues. This chain's CDR3 is CASNRVSTDTQYF. DNA for the CDR3: TGTGCCAGCAATCGGGTCAGCACAGATACGCAGTATTTT.

The chain couples TRBV14 to TRBJ2-3, with 8 nucleotides matching TRBD2. This CDR3 comprises 18 residues. Germline-derived CDR1 and CDR2 are SGHDN and FVKESK. With V trimmed by 0 bases and J by 0 bases, 8 bases remained unmatched. The CDR3 bases are TGTGCCAGCAGCCAAGATATTAGCGGGGACACTAGCACAGATACGCAGTATTTT. As protein: CASSQDISGDTSTDTQYF.

Only a few counts were recorded for this clonotype. The chain uses TRBV10-3 and TRBJ2-6; no clear D. CDR1 and CDR2 (germline): ENHRY, SYGVKD. The CDR3 spans 16 residues. V was cut by 0 bases and J by 0 bases, with 6 bases left in between. The CDR3 DNA sequence: TGTGCCATCAGTGAGTCCCCAGACTCTGGGGCCAACGTCCTGACTTTC. Translated, it gives CAISESPDSGANVLTF.